This TCR beta chain derives from a study of T cells after somatic rescue of genetic block. The repertoire was sequenced with immunoSEQ multiplex PCR; TCRdb's copy has only in-frame clones and lacks some. Seen here are about 67,000 clones, about 90% observed once, and the top ten hold about 2.9%. Looked up from germline, CDR1 is SGHTA and CDR2 is FQGNSA. The CDR3 extends over 18 amino acids. V was pared by 3 bases and J by 0 bases, with 18 bases between. The TCR was taken from a man between 40 and 49 years old. The rearrangement joins TRBV7-2 to TRBJ2-4; D is possibly TRBD1 (6 bases). What was sequenced was peripheral blood mononuclear cells (PBMCs). CDR3 protein: CASSLQDRDSLAKNIQYF. CDR3 sequence (DNA): TGTGCCAGCAGCTTGCAGGACAGAGATTCTTTAGCCAAAAACATTCAGTACTTC.